Below are 2 T cell receptor beta chains sequenced from a single sample in a study of blood T cell repertoires in COVID-19. Only in-frame clones appear in the TCRdb table, and some are missing; sequencing was by immunoSEQ multiplex PCR. The sample has some 180,000 clones, 84% seen once. The sample taken for sequencing was peripheral blood. The receptors here all came from a human donor in a cohort sampled during active COVID-19.

CDR3 bases: TGTGCCAGCAGTGAAACGGGAGGGGGGGGTGAAAAACTGTTTTTT. Translated, it gives CASSETGGGGEKLFF. The rearrangement uses TRBV6-1 and TRBJ1-4, with D possibly being TRBD1 (6 bases). Germline V CDR1 and CDR2: MNHNS, SASEGT. This CDR3 is built from 15 residues. V was cut by 2 bases and J by 7 bases, with 14 bases left in between.

The J gene is TRBJ2-7, the V gene TRBV28, with D perhaps matching TRBD2 (5 bases). Per the germline V gene, CDR1 is MDHEN and CDR2 is SYDVKM. The V end was cut by 6 bases, the J end by 0 bases, with 12 bases between. The CDR3 covers 14 residues. CDR3 region: CASSSGRFSYEQYF. The CDR3, as DNA: TGTGCCAGCAGCAGCGGCAGATTCTCCTACGAGCAGTACTTC.